One and the same sample provided the 24 T cell receptor beta chains below, sequenced in a study of blood T cell repertoires in COVID-19. Assay: immunoSEQ multiplex PCR; the TCRdb copy retains only in-frame clones and omits some. Of fewer than 45,000 clones listed, around 85% are singletons. The material sequenced was peripheral blood. The receptors stem from a woman of 80 years or more with acute or convalescent COVID-19.

This clone showed up just a few times. The gene calls are TRBV6-5 and TRBJ1-5; the match to TRBD1 covers 7 bases. CDR1 is MNHEY and CDR2 is SVGAGI in the germline V gene. The CDR3 extends over 13 amino acids. J was trimmed by 1 base and V by 6 bases; bases with no gene match: 0. The CDR3 bases are TGTGCCAGCAGGACAGGGAGCAATCAGCCCCAGCATTTT. This sequence encodes CASRTGSNQPQHF.

The chain is built from TRBV19 and TRBJ2-1; TRBD2 aligns across 10 bases. Unmatched junction bases numbered 16, after V lost 1 base and J lost 10 bases. Germline V CDR1 and CDR2: LNHDA, SQIVND (reference sequence). The CDR3 totals 18 residues. CDR3 region: CASSIAEERSRLAGEQFF. As DNA, the CDR3 is TGTGCCAGTAGTATAGCCGAAGAAAGATCAAGACTAGCGGGCGAGCAGTTCTTC.

This clone has more than one count but fewer than ten. The chain uses TRBV2 and TRBJ2-7, with 8 nucleotides matching TRBD2. V shed 11 bases and J 0 bases; nucleotides not matched to a gene: 15. In germline, CDR1 is SNHLY, CDR2 FYNNEI. The CDR3 is 16 amino acids. Here the CDR3 DNA reads TGTGCCCGCTGTGGGGGGGACGGGGGGGGCTCCTACGAGCAGTACTTC. This encodes CARCGGDGGGSYEQYF. Supplemented by reference TRBV2 and TRBJ2-7, the full variable domain reads EPEVTQTPSHQVTQMGQEVILRCVPISNHLYFYWYRQILGQKVEFLVSFYNNEISEKSEIFDDQFSVERPDGSNFTLKIRSTKLEDSAMYFCARCGGDGGGSYEQYFGPGTRLTVT.

This clone occurred a few times. This chain links TRBV25-1 with TRBJ2-1, with 15 bases lining up with TRBD2. With V trimmed by 3 bases and J by 4 bases, 4 bases remained unmatched. This CDR3 is built from 17 residues. Germline assignment: CDR1 MGHDK and CDR2 SYGVNS. In nucleotides, the CDR3 is TGTGCCAGCAGTGATAGGACTAGCGGGAGGGGGTACAATGAGCAGTTCTTC. Its translation: CASSDRTSGRGYNEQFF.

This sequence joins TRBV5-1 and TRBJ2-5, with D perhaps matching TRBD2 (5 bases). Trimming removed 2 bases from V and 3 bases from J, with 8 bases in between. Germline V gives CDR1 SGHRS, CDR2 YFSETQ. The CDR3 is made up of 13 amino acids. In nucleotides, the CDR3 is TGCGCCAGCAGCTTCGGGGTTGAAGAGACCCAGTACTTC. Residues: CASSFGVEETQYF. The whole variable domain, filled in from reference TRBV5-1 and TRBJ2-5, reads KAGVTQTPRYLIKTRGQQVTLSCSPISGHRSVSWYQQTPGQGLQFLFEYFSETQRNKGNFPGRFSGRQFSNSRSEMNVSTLELGDSALYLCASSFGVEETQYFGPGTRLLVL.

The chain combines TRBV20-1 with TRBJ2-2; 8 positions agree with TRBD2. Germline V gene data show CDR1 as DFQATT and CDR2 as SNEGSKA (reference sequence). This CDR3 spans 13 amino acids. With 3 bases clipped from V and 8 bases from J, the junction kept 5 bases outside the gene matches. In DNA form, the CDR3 reads TGCAGTGCTAGTGATAGCGGGGTGGGGGAGCTGTTTTTT. This codes for CSASDSGVGELFF.

The J gene is TRBJ1-3, the V gene TRBV5-1; 10 nucleotides match TRBD1. Germline CDR1 reads SGHRS; CDR2 reads YFSETQ. The length of the CDR3 is 16 residues. The ends lost 6 bases at V and 2 bases at J; junction bases unmatched: 8. Written as DNA, the CDR3 is TGCGCCAGCACTCTGGAGGGACAGGGGCCTGGAAACACCATATATTTT. This translates into CASTLEGQGPGNTIYF.

The chain joins TRBV3-1 (or the pseudogene TRBV3-2) to TRBJ1-2, with 8 bases matching TRBD1. Germline-derived CDR1 and CDR2 are LGHDT and YNNKEL (reference sequence). V lost 8 bases, J lost 8 bases, and 13 bases stayed unmatched. The CDR3 spans 14 residues. CDR3 coding DNA: TGTGCCAGCGAGGACAGGGCGATTAGGGGAGGCTACACCTTC. Its translation is CASEDRAIRGGYTF.

The chain recombines TRBV28 with TRBJ1-1, with 8 positions matching TRBD1. This CDR3 spans 19 amino acids. Looked up from germline, CDR1 is MDHEN and CDR2 is SYDVKM. Trimming cost V 2 bases and J 1 base; bases outside gene matches: 15. CDR3 in DNA: TGTGCCAGCAGTTTAGGGACAGGCTATCTCGCCGTGGCGAACACTGAAGCTTTCTTT. It is translated as CASSLGTGYLAVANTEAFF.

V usage is TRBV2 and J usage is TRBJ1-1, with TRBD1 as a possible D gene (6 bases). The CDR3 is 12 residues long. V shed 4 bases and J shed 10 bases, with 13 bases lying between them. Germline-derived CDR1 and CDR2 are SNHLY and FYNNEI. The CDR3 reads CASSGRGNAAFF. The CDR3 nucleotides read TGTGCCAGCAGTGGTAGGGGGAACGCAGCTTTCTTT.

The J gene is TRBJ2-1, the V gene TRBV19, with TRBD2 identical over 14 bases. The V gene's germline CDR1 is LNHDA and CDR2 SQIVND (reference sequence). V trimming: 0 bases; J trimming: 9 bases; junction bases outside the gene matches: 7. The CDR3 covers 17 residues. In DNA, the CDR3 is TGTGCCAGTAGTATAGAGGGGACTAGCGGGAGTTATAGTGAGCAGTTCTTC. It encodes CASSIEGTSGSYSEQFF. The variable domain in full, with the rest retrieved from reference TRBV19 and TRBJ2-1, is DGGITQSPKYLFRKEGQNVTLSCEQNLNHDAMYWYRQDPGQGLRLIYYSQIVNDFQKGDIAEGYSVSREKKESFPLTVTSAQKNPTAFYLCASSIEGTSGSYSEQFFGPGTRLTVL.

The V call is TRBV28, the J call TRBJ1-1; D gene ambiguous. The V gene's germline CDR1 is MDHEN and CDR2 SYDVKM. The CDR3 totals 14 residues. Deletions cut 7 bases from V and 1 base from J, with 13 bases between. The CDR3 DNA reads as TGTGCCAGCATCTTAGGCGGAGGGAACACTGAAGCTTTCTTT. Its protein is CASILGGGNTEAFF. The full variable domain, rest sourced from reference TRBV28 and TRBJ1-1, is DVKVTQSSRYLVKRTGEKVFLECVQDMDHENMFWYRQDPGLGLRLIYFSYDVKMKEKGDIPEGYSVSREKKERFSLILESASTNQTSMYLCASILGGGNTEAFFGQGTRLTVV.

The CDR3 sequence is CASSLAGLAGEQFF. The CDR3 region has the DNA TGCGCCAGCAGCTTGGCTGGACTAGCGGGAGAGCAGTTCTTC. The rearrangement links TRBV5-1 to TRBJ2-1; 12 bases are shared with TRBD2. The CDR3 has 14 amino acids. Germline V gene data show CDR1 as SGHRS and CDR2 as YFSETQ. Unmatched junction bases numbered 2, after V lost 0 bases and J lost 10 bases.

V is TRBV6-5 and J is TRBJ1-2; the D is unclear. The germline V gene has CDR1 MNHEY and CDR2 SVGAGI. Between the trimmed V and J ends, which lost 6 bases and 5 bases, there was a span of 13 bases. There are 13 residues in the CDR3. The CDR3 spells CASSHDKVYGYTF. CDR3 bases: TGTGCCAGCAGCCACGACAAGGTTTATGGCTACACCTTC.

This clone was detected once. The chain links TRBV5-1 to TRBJ2-2; possible D gene TRBD2, 6 bases. Looked up from germline, CDR1 is SGHRS and CDR2 is YFSETQ. This CDR3 has 15 amino acids. Deletions cut 6 bases from V and 3 bases from J, with 15 bases between. CDR3 in DNA: TGCGCCAGCACCAGGAGGGTCGGGGACACCGGGGAGCTGTTTTTT. This gives the protein CASTRRVGDTGELFF. The whole variable domain, filled in from reference TRBV5-1 and TRBJ2-2, reads KAGVTQTPRYLIKTRGQQVTLSCSPISGHRSVSWYQQTPGQGLQFLFEYFSETQRNKGNFPGRFSGRQFSNSRSEMNVSTLELGDSALYLCASTRRVGDTGELFFGEGSRLTVL.

V is TRBV29-1 and J is TRBJ1-1, with 7 positions matching TRBD1. Germline assignment: CDR1 SQVTM and CDR2 ANQGSEA. The V segment lost 3 bases and the J segment 1 base; nucleotides outside the gene matches: 2. The CDR3 consists of 13 residues. The CDR3 region has the DNA TGCAGCGTTGAGACAGGGCCGAACACTGAAGCTTTCTTT. It yields the protein CSVETGPNTEAFF.

This clone was picked up a small number of times. This rearrangement joins TRBV5-6 to TRBJ2-2; D is unresolved. Germline V lookup: CDR1 SGHDT, CDR2 YYEEEE. This CDR3 is 12 amino acids long. Trimming took off 1 base at V and 6 bases at J, with 4 bases between the two ends. This CDR3 is CASSLSAGELFF. CDR3 sequence (DNA): TGTGCCAGCAGCTTGTCGGCCGGGGAGCTGTTTTTT.

V gene TRBV2 combines with J gene TRBJ1-2; D ambiguous. This CDR3 is built from 13 residues. The V end lost 4 bases, the J end lost 1 base, and 7 bases lay between the germline ends. From germline, CDR1 is SNHLY and CDR2 FYNNEI. CDR3 in amino acids: CASSVSFNYGYTF. The CDR3 DNA sequence: TGTGCCAGCAGTGTATCTTTTAACTATGGCTACACCTTC.

V usage is TRBV18 and J usage is TRBJ2-1; TRBD2 is a possible D gene (5 bases). CDR1 and CDR2 (germline): KGHSH, LQKENI. CDR3 length equals 14 residues. V was shortened by 2 bases and J by 7 bases, with 12 bases between the two germline ends. The CDR3 bases are TGTGCCAGCTCACCATCTGGACTCCGGAATGAGCAGTTCTTC. Protein: CASSPSGLRNEQFF.

This chain links TRBV27 with TRBJ1-6; D perhaps matches TRBD1 (6 bases). V lost 4 bases and J 4 bases, leaving 14 bases between the germline ends. The CDR3 has 16 residues. Germline CDR1 is MNHEY and CDR2 is SMNVEV (reference sequence). CDR3: CASSSGRGAYNSPLHF. CDR3 in DNA: TGTGCCAGCAGTTCTGGCAGGGGCGCTTATAATTCACCCCTCCACTTT.

CDR3 sequence reads: CASSLQGRTEAFF. CDR3 nucleotide sequence: TGTGCCAGCAGCTTACAGGGGCGCACTGAAGCTTTCTTT. The chain uses TRBV11-2 and TRBJ1-1; TRBD1 is a possible D gene (6 bases). V was shortened by 2 bases and J by 4 bases, with 8 bases between the two germline ends. This CDR3 has 13 residues. The germline V gene encodes CDR1 SGHAT and CDR2 FQNNGV.

The J gene is TRBJ2-2, the V gene TRBV2; TRBD2 agrees at 9 bases. V lost 7 bases and J lost 4; bases outside the gene matches: 10. The CDR3 consists of 16 residues. Germline CDR1 SNHLY, CDR2 FYNNEI. In DNA, the CDR3 is TGTGCCAGCACCGCCGATAGCGGGAGTACCACCGGGGAGCTGTTTTTT. It is translated as CASTADSGSTTGELFF.

V gene TRBV7-2 combines with J gene TRBJ2-1; a weak D match, TRBD1 (6 bases). CDR3 length equals 15 residues. Germline V gives CDR1 SGHTA, CDR2 FQGNSA. With 0 bases removed from V and 3 bases from J, the gap between germline ends came to 9 bases. The CDR3 nucleotides read TGTGCCAGCAGCTTAGCAGGGGGTTTCTACAATGAGCAGTTCTTC. It specifies CASSLAGGFYNEQFF.

J is TRBJ2-7 and V is TRBV15; TRBD1 matches 10 bases. The CDR3 loop spans 14 amino acids. Germline V gene data show CDR1 as LNHNV and CDR2 as YYDKDF (reference sequence). V shed 3 bases and J 6 bases; nucleotides not matched to a gene: 5. CDR3 residues: CATSSGDRGVEQYF. CDR3 coding DNA: TGTGCCACCAGCAGCGGGGACAGGGGAGTCGAGCAGTACTTC. Combining the CDR3 with reference TRBV15 and TRBJ2-7 gives the whole variable domain DAMVIQNPRYQVTQFGKPVTLSCSQTLNHNVMYWYQQKSSQAPKLLFHYYDKDFNNEADTPDNFQSRRPNTSFCFLDIRSPGLGDTAMYLCATSSGDRGVEQYFGPGTRLTVT.